One sample yielded the 23 T cell receptor beta chains listed below, sequenced in a study of cytomegalovirus exposure and HLA in healthy donors. The study ran its PCR with 60 Vbeta and 13 Jbeta primers. Sequencing used immunoSEQ multiplex PCR; TCRdb keeps in-frame clones, though not all of them. The data show some 150,000 clones, 70% to 75% seen once. The sample taken for sequencing was PBMCs. Every receptor here comes from a human donor in good health.

This rearrangement joins TRBV30 to TRBJ1-1; D not certain. V gave up 0 bases and J gave up 5 bases, with 10 bases separating them. Germline CDR1 and CDR2: GTSNPN and SVGIG (reference sequence). The CDR3 runs 13 residues. CDR3 nucleotides: TGTGCCTGGAGTGTAACGGTTCGGACTGAAGCTTTCTTT. Its protein product is CAWSVTVRTEAFF.

V gene TRBV6-6 combines with J gene TRBJ1-5; 7 bases are a match to TRBD1. Germline V gives CDR1 MNHNY, CDR2 SVGAGI (reference sequence). V lost 0 bases, J lost 9 bases, and 5 bases stayed unmatched. The CDR3 is 14 residues long. In DNA, the CDR3 is TGTGCCAGCAGTTACTCGCCAGGGGGGTCGCCCCAGCATTTT. This encodes CASSYSPGGSPQHF.

CDR3 loop: CSVVSQGGYEQYF. The CDR3 DNA reads as TGCAGCGTTGTGTCTCAGGGAGGCTACGAGCAGTACTTC. The V and J genes are TRBV29-1 and TRBJ2-7, with D maybe TRBD2 (6 bases). This CDR3 has 13 amino acids. V was trimmed by 4 bases and J by 3 bases, leaving 13 bases between them. Germline V gives CDR1 SQVTM, CDR2 ANQGSEA.

The chain carries TRBV9 and TRBJ1-4; 10 nucleotides match TRBD1. V lost 0 bases, J lost 8 bases, and 4 bases stayed unmatched. The CDR3 consists of 15 residues. CDR1 and CDR2 (germline): SGDLS, YYNGEE. CDR3: CASSVGGTGVEKLFF. The CDR3 bases are TGTGCCAGCAGCGTAGGAGGGACAGGGGTCGAAAAACTGTTTTTT. Complete variable domain (other parts from reference TRBV9 and TRBJ1-4): DSGVTQTPKHLITATGQRVTLRCSPRSGDLSVYWYQQSLDQGLQFLIQYYNGEERAKGNILERFSAQQFPDLHSELNLSSLELGDSALYFCASSVGGTGVEKLFFGSGTQLSVL.

The chain joins TRBV7-3 to TRBJ2-3, with D perhaps TRBD2 (6 bases). CDR3 size: 15 residues. Trimming left V 5 bases short and J 6 bases short, with 18 bases between. CDR1 is SGHTA and CDR2 is FQGTGA in the germline V gene. CDR3 bases: TGTGCCAGCAGCAGGGATGCGGGGCGCTTCGATACGCAGTATTTT. Translated, it gives CASSRDAGRFDTQYF.

CDR3 protein: CASSQDDRTGGYTF. CDR3 coding DNA: TGTGCCAGCAGCCAAGACGACAGGACGGGGGGCTACACCTTC. This chain links TRBV14 with TRBJ1-2, with D perhaps TRBD1 (6 bases). V lost 0 bases, J lost 8 bases, and 13 bases lay in between. Germline assignment: CDR1 SGHDN and CDR2 FVKESK. The CDR3 covers 14 residues. Full variable domain (rest looked up from reference TRBV14 and TRBJ1-2): EAGVTQFPSHSVIEKGQTVTLRCDPISGHDNLYWYRRVMGKEIKFLLHFVKESKQDESGMPNNRFLAERTGGTYSTLKVQPAELEDSGVYFCASSQDDRTGGYTFGSGTRLTVV.

The rearrangement joins TRBV2 to TRBJ1-2, with D possibly being TRBD1 (5 bases). From germline, CDR1 is SNHLY and CDR2 FYNNEI. Deletions cut 5 bases from V and 1 base from J, with 17 bases between. The CDR3 extends over 16 amino acids. CDR3 region: CASSRRQPSLNYGYTF. CDR3 coding DNA: TGTGCCAGCAGTAGAAGACAGCCTTCCCTTAACTATGGCTACACCTTC. Full variable domain (rest looked up from reference TRBV2 and TRBJ1-2): EPEVTQTPSHQVTQMGQEVILRCVPISNHLYFYWYRQILGQKVEFLVSFYNNEISEKSEIFDDQFSVERPDGSNFTLKIRSTKLEDSAMYFCASSRRQPSLNYGYTFGSGTRLTVV.

This sequence joins TRBV19 and TRBJ2-2, with TRBD2 identical over 13 bases. Germline loops: CDR1 LNHDA, CDR2 SQIVND (reference sequence). The CDR3 runs 19 residues. The trim removed 3 bases at V and 1 base at J, leaving 8 bases unmatched. CDR3 in DNA: TGTGCCAGTAGTATGGATAGACTAGCGGGGGGATTGAACACCGGGGAGCTGTTTTTT. Encoded protein: CASSMDRLAGGLNTGELFF.

The CDR3 loop is CASSLSTGLQETQYF. The CDR3 DNA reads as TGTGCCAGCAGTTTATCCACCGGACTACAAGAGACCCAGTACTTC. The V call is TRBV27, the J call TRBJ2-5, with TRBD2 as a possible D gene (6 bases). Per germline, CDR1 MNHEY and CDR2 SMNVEV (reference sequence). The V and J ends lost 0 bases and 2 bases respectively, with 10 bases between them. The CDR3 runs to 15 residues.

The chain recombines TRBV5-1 with TRBJ1-1; tentatively, D is TRBD1 (5 bases). Trimming shortened V by 4 bases and J by 1 base, and 11 bases separated the two germline ends. The CDR3 covers 14 residues. CDR1 SGHRS and CDR2 YFSETQ come from the germline V gene. The chain's CDR3 is CASSIYQGNTEAFF. CDR3 bases: TGCGCCAGCAGCATATACCAGGGGAACACTGAAGCTTTCTTT.

The J gene is TRBJ1-2, the V gene TRBV6-5; TRBD1 matches 7 bases. The length of the CDR3 is 14 residues. Looked up from germline, CDR1 is MNHEY and CDR2 is SVGAGI. J gave up 2 bases and V 6 bases, and 6 bases lay outside the gene matches. Written as DNA, the CDR3 is TGTGCCAGCAGGTTACAGGGGCCGAACTATGGCTACACCTTC. Protein: CASRLQGPNYGYTF.

V is TRBV2 and J is TRBJ1-2; perhaps TRBD1 as D (6 bases). Germline V CDR1 and CDR2: SNHLY, FYNNEI. Trimming took 9 bases from V and 7 from J, leaving 21 bases between them. This CDR3 is built from 14 residues. Written as DNA, the CDR3 is TGTGCCAGACGAGGGGACACCATGTCGGGTGGCTACACCTTC. Translated, it gives CARRGDTMSGGYTF.

The chain joins TRBV7-2 to TRBJ1-5; possible D gene TRBD1, 6 bases. Trimming pared 5 bases from V and 10 bases from J, leaving 18 bases between. Germline V lookup: CDR1 SGHTA, CDR2 FQGNSA. The CDR3 sequence is 14 residues long. CDR3 in DNA: TGTGCCAGCAGCCCCCGATTGAGGGGGTCTCCCCAGCATTTT. Amino acids: CASSPRLRGSPQHF.

V and J are TRBV4-2 and TRBJ2-4, with no clear D. This CDR3 spans 13 amino acids. Deletions cut 3 bases from V and 15 bases from J, with 18 bases between. Germline CDR1 is LGHNA and CDR2 is YNFKEQ. CDR3 in amino acids: CASSHPPGDSLYF. Here the CDR3 DNA reads TGTGCCAGCAGCCACCCTCCTGGTGACTCGCTGTACTTC.

V gene TRBV28 combines with J gene TRBJ1-2; D gene ambiguous. CDR1 is MDHEN, CDR2 SYDVKM, per germline. V was clipped by 3 bases and J by 2 bases, with 4 bases between them. The CDR3 is made up of 12 amino acids. The CDR3 bases are TGTGCCAGCAGTTTCGGGAACTATGGCTACACCTTC. Translation: CASSFGNYGYTF.

The chain has TRBV15 and TRBJ1-1, with D possibly TRBD1 on 5 matching bases. Looked up from germline, CDR1 is LNHNV and CDR2 is YYDKDF (reference sequence). The CDR3 spans 17 residues. Trimming shortened V by 0 bases and J by 0 bases, and 14 bases separated the two germline ends. This chain's CDR3 is CATSREGRRRVNTEAFF. Here the CDR3 DNA reads TGTGCCACCAGCAGAGAGGGGCGTCGGAGGGTGAACACTGAAGCTTTCTTT.

This chain links TRBV5-1 with TRBJ2-1; 11 bases fit TRBD2. The germline gives CDR1 SGHRS, CDR2 YFSETQ. CDR3 size: 15 residues. Trimming removed 0 bases from V and 9 bases from J; junction bases left unmatched: 5. The DNA of the CDR3 is TGCGCCAGCAGCTTGGAAGGACTAGCGGGTTCTGAGCAGTTCTTC. As protein: CASSLEGLAGSEQFF.

About this clone: The junction departs from the called germline gene at one end, perhaps through a read error. This chain links TRBV6-1 with TRBJ1-6, with TRBD1 identical over 8 bases. Germline values: CDR1 MNHNS, CDR2 SASEGT. The CDR3 totals 14 residues. The CDR3 spells CASSEKTGGSPLRF. CDR3 DNA sequence: TGTGCCAGCAGTGAAAAAACAGGGGGTTCACCCCTCCGCTTT.

The chain couples TRBV18 to TRBJ1-5; D gene ambiguous. Germline assignment: CDR1 KGHSH and CDR2 LQKENI. There are 14 residues in the CDR3. V shed 3 bases and J shed 4 bases, with 10 bases lying between them. The CDR3 sequence: CASSPRQMNQPQHF. The CDR3, as DNA: TGTGCCAGCTCACCGAGGCAGATGAATCAGCCCCAGCATTTT.

V and J are TRBV2 and TRBJ2-7, with 11 nucleotides matching TRBD2. The CDR3 has 14 residues. Unmatched junction bases numbered 10, after V lost 10 bases and J lost 5 bases. Germline V CDR1 and CDR2: SNHLY, FYNNEI. CDR3 DNA: TGTGCCACCAAAAGACTAGCGGGGATCGACGAGCAGTACTTC. This translates into CATKRLAGIDEQYF.

The V call is TRBV6-5, the J call TRBJ2-1, with a weak D call TRBD2 (6 bases). Trimming removed 5 bases at V and 5 bases at J, with 13 bases between. Germline CDR1 reads MNHEY; CDR2 reads SVGAGI. The CDR3 loop spans 14 amino acids. The CDR3 protein is CASSRGTQDNEQFF. CDR3 in DNA: TGTGCCAGCAGTCGCGGGACTCAGGACAATGAGCAGTTCTTC.

As for this clone: The junction departs from germline at one end; a sequencing error may be responsible. The chain joins TRBV28 to TRBJ1-2; 7 nucleotides line up with TRBD1. Germline CDR1 and CDR2: MDHEN and SYDVKM. This CDR3 has 16 residues. The CDR3 sequence is CASSFSKGALNYGYPF. CDR3 nucleotides: TGTGCCAGCAGTTTCTCCAAGGGGGCGCTTAACTATGGCTACCCCTTC.

This clone was detected only a few times. The V and J genes are TRBV29-1 and TRBJ2-4; D might be TRBD2 (6 bases). CDR1 is SQVTM and CDR2 is ANQGSEA in the germline V gene. Trimming took 0 bases from V and 7 from J, leaving 10 bases between them. This CDR3 is 13 amino acids long. CDR3 sequence reads: CSVEDSSANIQYF. CDR3 DNA sequence: TGCAGCGTTGAAGACTCTAGCGCGAACATTCAGTACTTC. Full variable domain (rest looked up from reference TRBV29-1 and TRBJ2-4): SAVISQKPSRDICQRGTSLTIQCQVDSQVTMMFWYRQQPGQSLTLIATANQGSEATYESGFVIDKFPISRPNLTFSTLTVSNMSPEDSSIYLCSVEDSSANIQYFGAGTRLSVL.